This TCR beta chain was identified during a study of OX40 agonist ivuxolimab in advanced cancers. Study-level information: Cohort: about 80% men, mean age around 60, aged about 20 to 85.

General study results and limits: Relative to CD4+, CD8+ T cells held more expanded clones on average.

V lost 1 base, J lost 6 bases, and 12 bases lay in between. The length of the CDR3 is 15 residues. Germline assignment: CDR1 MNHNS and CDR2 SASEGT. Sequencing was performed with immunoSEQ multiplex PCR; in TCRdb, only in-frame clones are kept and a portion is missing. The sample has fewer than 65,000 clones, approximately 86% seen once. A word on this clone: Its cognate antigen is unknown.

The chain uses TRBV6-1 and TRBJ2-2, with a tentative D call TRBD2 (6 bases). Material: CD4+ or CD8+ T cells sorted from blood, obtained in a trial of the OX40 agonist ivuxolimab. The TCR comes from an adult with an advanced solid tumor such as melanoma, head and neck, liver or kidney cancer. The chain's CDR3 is CASSEVGGWSGELFF. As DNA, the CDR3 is TGTGCCAGCAGTGAAGTCGGGGGTTGGTCCGGGGAGCTGTTTTTT.